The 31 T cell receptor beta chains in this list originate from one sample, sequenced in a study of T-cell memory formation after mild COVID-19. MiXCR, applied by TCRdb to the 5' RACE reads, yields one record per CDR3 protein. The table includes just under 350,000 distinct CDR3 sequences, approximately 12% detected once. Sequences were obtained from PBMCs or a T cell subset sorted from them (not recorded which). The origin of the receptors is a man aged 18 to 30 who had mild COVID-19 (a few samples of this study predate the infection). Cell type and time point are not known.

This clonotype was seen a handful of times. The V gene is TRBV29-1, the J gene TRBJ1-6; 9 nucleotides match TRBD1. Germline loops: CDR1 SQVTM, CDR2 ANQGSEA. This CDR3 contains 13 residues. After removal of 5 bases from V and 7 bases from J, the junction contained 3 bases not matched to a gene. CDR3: CSVRQGGNSPLHF. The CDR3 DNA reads TGCAGCGTTCGACAGGGGGGCAATTCACCCCTCCACTTT.

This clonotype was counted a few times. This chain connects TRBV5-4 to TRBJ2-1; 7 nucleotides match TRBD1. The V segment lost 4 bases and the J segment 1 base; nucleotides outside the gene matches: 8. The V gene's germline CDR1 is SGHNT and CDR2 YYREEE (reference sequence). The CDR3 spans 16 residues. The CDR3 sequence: CASSTDRAESYNEQFF. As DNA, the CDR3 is TGTGCCAGCAGCACCGACAGGGCGGAATCCTACAATGAGCAGTTCTTC.

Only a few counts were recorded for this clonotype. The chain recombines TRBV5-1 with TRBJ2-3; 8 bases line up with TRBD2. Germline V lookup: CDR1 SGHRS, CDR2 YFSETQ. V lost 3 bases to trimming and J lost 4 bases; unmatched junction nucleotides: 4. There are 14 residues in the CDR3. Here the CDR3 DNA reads TGCGCCAGCAGCTCGATAGCGGGGCCAGATACGCAGTATTTT. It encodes CASSSIAGPDTQYF.

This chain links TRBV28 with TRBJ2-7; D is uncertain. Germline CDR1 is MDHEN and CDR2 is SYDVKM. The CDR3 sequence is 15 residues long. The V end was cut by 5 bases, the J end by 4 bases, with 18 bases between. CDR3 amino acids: CASSRQLPLLYEQYV. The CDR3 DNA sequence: TGTGCCAGCAGTCGCCAGCTACCGTTACTTTACGAGCAGTACGTC.

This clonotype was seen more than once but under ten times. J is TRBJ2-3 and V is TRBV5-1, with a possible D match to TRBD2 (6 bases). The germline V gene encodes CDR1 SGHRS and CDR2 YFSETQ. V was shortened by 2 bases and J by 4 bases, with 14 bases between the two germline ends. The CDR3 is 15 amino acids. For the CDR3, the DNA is TGCGCCAGCAGCTTAACCCAGGGCGGGGCAGATACGCAGTATTTT. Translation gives CASSLTQGGADTQYF.

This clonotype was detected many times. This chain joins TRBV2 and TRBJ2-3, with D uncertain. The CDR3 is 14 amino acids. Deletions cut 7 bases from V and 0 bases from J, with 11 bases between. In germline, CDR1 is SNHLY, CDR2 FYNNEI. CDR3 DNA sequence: TGTGCCAGCAAGGAGTCGTGGAGCACAGATACGCAGTATTTT. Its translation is CASKESWSTDTQYF. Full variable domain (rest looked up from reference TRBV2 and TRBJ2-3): EPEVTQTPSHQVTQMGQEVILRCVPISNHLYFYWYRQILGQKVEFLVSFYNNEISEKSEIFDDQFSVERPDGSNFTLKIRSTKLEDSAMYFCASKESWSTDTQYFGPGTRLTVL.

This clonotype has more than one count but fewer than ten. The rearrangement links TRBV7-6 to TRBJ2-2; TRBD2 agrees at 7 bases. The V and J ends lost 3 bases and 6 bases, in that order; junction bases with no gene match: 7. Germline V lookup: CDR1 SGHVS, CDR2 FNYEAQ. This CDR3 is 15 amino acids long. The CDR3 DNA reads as TGTGCCAGCAGCTTCCCAGCGGGGTTGTCCGGGGAGCTGTTTTTT. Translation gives CASSFPAGLSGELFF.

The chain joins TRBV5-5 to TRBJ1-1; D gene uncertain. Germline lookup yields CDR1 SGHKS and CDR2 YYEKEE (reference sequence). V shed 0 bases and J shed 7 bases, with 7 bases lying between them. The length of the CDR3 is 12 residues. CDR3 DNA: TGTGCCAGCAGCTTGGGGCACGTTGAAGCTTTCTTT. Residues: CASSLGHVEAFF.

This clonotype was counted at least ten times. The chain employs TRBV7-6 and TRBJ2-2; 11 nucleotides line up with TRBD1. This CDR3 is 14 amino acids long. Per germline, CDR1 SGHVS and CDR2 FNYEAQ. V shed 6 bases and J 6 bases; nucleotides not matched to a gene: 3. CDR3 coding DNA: TGTGCCAGCAGTGGACAGGGGGCTGCCGGGGAGCTGTTTTTT. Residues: CASSGQGAAGELFF.

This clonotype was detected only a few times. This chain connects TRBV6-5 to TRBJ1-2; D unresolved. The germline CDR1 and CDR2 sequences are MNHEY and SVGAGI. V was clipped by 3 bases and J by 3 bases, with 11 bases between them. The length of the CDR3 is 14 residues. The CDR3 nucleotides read TGTGCCAGCAGTTATGGAGCTTCGTACTATGGCTACACCTTC. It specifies CASSYGASYYGYTF.

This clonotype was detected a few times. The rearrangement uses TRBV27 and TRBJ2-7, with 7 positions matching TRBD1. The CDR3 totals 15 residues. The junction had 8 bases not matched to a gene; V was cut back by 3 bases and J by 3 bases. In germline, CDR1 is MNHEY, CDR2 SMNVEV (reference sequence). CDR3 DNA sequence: TGTGCCAGCAGTTTCTACAGGGGTCCTATCTACGAGCAGTACTTC. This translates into CASSFYRGPIYEQYF.

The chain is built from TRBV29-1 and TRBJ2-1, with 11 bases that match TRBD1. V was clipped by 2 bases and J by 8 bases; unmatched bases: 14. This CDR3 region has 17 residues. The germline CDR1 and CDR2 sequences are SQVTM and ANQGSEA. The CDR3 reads CSVELPMDRGPGYEQFF. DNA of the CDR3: TGCAGCGTTGAACTCCCTATGGACAGGGGGCCTGGTTATGAGCAGTTCTTC.

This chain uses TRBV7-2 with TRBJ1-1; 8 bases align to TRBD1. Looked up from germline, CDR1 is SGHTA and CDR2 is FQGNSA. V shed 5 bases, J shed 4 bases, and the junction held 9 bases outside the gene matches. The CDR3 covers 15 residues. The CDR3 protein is CASSHIQGGSTEAFF. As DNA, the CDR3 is TGTGCCAGCAGCCACATACAGGGGGGGAGCACTGAAGCTTTCTTT.

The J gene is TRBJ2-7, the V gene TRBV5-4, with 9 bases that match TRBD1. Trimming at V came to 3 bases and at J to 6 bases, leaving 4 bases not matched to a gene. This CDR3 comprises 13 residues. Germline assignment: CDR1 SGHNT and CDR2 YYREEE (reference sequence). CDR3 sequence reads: CASSWGTGSEQYF. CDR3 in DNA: TGTGCCAGCAGCTGGGGGACAGGGAGCGAGCAGTACTTC.

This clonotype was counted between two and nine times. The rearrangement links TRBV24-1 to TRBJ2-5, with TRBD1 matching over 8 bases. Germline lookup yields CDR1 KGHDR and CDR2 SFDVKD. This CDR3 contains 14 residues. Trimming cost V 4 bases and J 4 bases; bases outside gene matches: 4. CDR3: CATSDPGQGETQYF. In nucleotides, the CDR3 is TGTGCCACCAGTGACCCTGGACAGGGAGAGACCCAGTACTTC.

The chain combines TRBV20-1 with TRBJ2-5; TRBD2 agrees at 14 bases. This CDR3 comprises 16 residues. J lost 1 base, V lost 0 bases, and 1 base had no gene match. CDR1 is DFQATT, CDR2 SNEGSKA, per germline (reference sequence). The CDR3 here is CSAREGLAGGQETQYF. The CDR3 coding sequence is TGCAGTGCTAGAGAAGGACTAGCGGGGGGCCAAGAGACCCAGTACTTC.

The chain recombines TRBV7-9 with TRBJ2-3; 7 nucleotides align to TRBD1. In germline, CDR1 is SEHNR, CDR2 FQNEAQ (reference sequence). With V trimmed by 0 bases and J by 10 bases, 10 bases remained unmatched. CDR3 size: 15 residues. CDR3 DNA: TGTGCCAGCAGCTTAGCAGGGGGCGCGATGGTGTCGCAGTATTTT. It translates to CASSLAGGAMVSQYF.

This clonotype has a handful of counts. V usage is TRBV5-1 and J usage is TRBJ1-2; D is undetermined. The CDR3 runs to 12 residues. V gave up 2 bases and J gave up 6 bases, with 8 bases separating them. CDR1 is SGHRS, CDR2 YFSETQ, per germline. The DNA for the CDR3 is TGCGCCAGCAGCTTCTCGAATGATGGCTACACCTTC. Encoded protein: CASSFSNDGYTF.

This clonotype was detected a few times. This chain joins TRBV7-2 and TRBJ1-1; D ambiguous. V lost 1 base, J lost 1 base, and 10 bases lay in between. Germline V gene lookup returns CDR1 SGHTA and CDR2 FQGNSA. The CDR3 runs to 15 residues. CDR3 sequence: CASSLVPSGNTEAFF. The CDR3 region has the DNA TGTGCCAGCAGCTTAGTCCCTTCCGGGAACACTGAAGCTTTCTTT.

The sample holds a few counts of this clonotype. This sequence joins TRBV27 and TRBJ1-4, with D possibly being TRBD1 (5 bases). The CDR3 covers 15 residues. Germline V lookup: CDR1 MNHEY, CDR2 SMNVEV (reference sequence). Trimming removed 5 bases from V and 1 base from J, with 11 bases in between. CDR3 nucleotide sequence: TGTGCCAGCAGTGGGGCAGAGGGAACTAATGAAAAACTGTTTTTT. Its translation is CASSGAEGTNEKLFF.

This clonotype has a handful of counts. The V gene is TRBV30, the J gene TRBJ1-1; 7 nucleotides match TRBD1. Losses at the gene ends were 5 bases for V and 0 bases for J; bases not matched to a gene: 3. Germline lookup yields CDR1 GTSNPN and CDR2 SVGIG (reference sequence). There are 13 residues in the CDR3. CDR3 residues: CAWEQGMNTEAFF. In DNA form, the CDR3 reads TGTGCCTGGGAACAGGGGATGAACACTGAAGCTTTCTTT.

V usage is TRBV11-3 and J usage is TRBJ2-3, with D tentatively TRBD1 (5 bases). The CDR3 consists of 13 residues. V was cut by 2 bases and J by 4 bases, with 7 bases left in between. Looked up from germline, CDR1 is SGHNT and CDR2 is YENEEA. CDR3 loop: CASSLSRADTQYF. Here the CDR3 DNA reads TGTGCCAGCAGCTTATCCAGGGCAGATACGCAGTATTTT.

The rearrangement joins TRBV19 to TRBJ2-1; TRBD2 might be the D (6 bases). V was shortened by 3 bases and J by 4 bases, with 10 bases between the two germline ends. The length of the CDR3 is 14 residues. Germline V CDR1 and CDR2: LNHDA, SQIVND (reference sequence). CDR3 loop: CASSIEGGYNEQFF. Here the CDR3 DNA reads TGTGCCAGTAGTATCGAGGGAGGATACAATGAGCAGTTCTTC.

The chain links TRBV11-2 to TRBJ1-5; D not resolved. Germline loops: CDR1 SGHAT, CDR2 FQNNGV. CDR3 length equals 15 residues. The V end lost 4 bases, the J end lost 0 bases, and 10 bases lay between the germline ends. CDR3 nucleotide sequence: TGTGCCAGCAGCTCGGCGGGGTCTAGCAATCAGCCCCAGCATTTT. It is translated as CASSSAGSSNQPQHF.

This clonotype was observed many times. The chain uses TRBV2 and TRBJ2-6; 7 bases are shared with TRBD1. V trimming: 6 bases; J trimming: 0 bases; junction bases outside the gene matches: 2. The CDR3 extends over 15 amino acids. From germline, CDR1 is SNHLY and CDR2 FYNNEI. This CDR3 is CASRTGVSGANVLTF. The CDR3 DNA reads TGTGCCAGCAGAACAGGGGTCTCTGGGGCCAACGTCCTGACTTTC.

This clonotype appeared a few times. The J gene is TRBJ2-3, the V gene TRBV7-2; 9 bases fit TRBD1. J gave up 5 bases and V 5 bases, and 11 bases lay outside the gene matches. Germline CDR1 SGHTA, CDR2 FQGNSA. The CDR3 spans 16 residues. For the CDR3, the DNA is TGTGCCAGCAGCCAGGCGGGACAGGGAAGTGGAGATACGCAGTATTTT. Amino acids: CASSQAGQGSGDTQYF. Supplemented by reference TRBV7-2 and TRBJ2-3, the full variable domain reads GAGVSQSPSNKVTEKGKDVELRCDPISGHTALYWYRQSLGQGLEFLIYFQGNSAPDKSGLPSDRFSAERTGGSVSTLTIQRTQQEDSAVYLCASSQAGQGSGDTQYFGPGTRLTVL.

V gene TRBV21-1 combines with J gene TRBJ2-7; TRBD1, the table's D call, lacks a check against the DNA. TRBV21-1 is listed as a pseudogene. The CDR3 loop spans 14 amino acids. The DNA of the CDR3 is TGTGCCAGCAGCGCGGGACATGAGTATGATGAGCAGTACGTC. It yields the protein CASSAGHEYDEQYV.

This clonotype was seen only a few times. The CDR3 protein is CASSQGFRSWQGARSNQPQHF. CDR3 nucleotides: TGTGCCAGCAGCCAAGGGTTTAGGAGTTGGCAGGGGGCCCGTAGCAATCAGCCCCAGCATTTT. The V call is TRBV3-1, the J call TRBJ1-5; 8 nucleotides line up with TRBD1. Germline CDR1 is LGHDT and CDR2 is YNNKEL (reference sequence). V shed 1 base and J 0 bases; nucleotides not matched to a gene: 17. The CDR3 length is 21 residues. Using reference TRBV3-1 and TRBJ1-5 for the parts outside the CDR3, the full variable domain is DTAVSQTPKYLVTQMGNDKSIKCEQNLGHDTMYWYKQDSKKFLKIMFSYNNKELIINETVPNRFSPKSPDKAHLNLHINSLELGDSAVYFCASSQGFRSWQGARSNQPQHFGDGTRLSIL.

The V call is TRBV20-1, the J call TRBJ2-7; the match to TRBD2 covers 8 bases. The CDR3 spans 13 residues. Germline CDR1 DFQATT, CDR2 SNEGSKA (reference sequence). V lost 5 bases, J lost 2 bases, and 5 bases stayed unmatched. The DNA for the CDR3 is TGCAGTGCTGGGAGCGGGGGACCCTACGAGCAGTACTTC. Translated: CSAGSGGPYEQYF.

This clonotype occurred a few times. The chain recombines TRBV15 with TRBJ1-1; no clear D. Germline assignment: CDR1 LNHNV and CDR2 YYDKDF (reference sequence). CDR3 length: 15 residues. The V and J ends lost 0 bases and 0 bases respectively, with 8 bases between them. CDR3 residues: CATSRDRAMNTEAFF. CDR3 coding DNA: TGTGCCACCAGCAGAGATCGGGCCATGAACACTGAAGCTTTCTTT.

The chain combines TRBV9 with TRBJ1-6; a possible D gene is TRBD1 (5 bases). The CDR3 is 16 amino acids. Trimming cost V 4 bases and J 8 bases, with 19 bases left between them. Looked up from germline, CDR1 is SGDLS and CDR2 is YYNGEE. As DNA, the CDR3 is TGTGCCAGCAGCAGGGACGGCCGGTTGGTTGATTCACCCCTCCACTTT. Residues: CASSRDGRLVDSPLHF.